This entry features one T cell receptor beta chain sequence. This record belongs to a study of blood T cell repertoires in COVID-19. Study information: In each case, the material was cDNA or gDNA derived from T cells, B-cell-depleted T cells, or PBMCs.

The assay was immunoSEQ multiplex PCR, and TCRdb's table has in-frame clones only and misses some. Here the sample spans about 270,000 clones, roughly nine tenths being singletons. Patients at the Seattle site were enrolled during active infection and followed longitudinally. The J segment lost 4 bases and the V segment lost 2 bases, leaving 1 base of the junction unmatched. The CDR3 runs to 13 residues. Germline loops: CDR1 MNHEY, CDR2 SVGEGT. V gene TRBV6-2 or TRBV6-3 combines with J gene TRBJ2-7; 8 bases are a match to TRBD2. Source material: peripheral blood. The clonotype comes from a woman under 40 with COVID-19, enrolled during active disease. The CDR3 DNA sequence: TGTGCCAGCAGTTACCGGGGGGGTTACGAGCAGTACTTC. Residues: CASSYRGGYEQYF.